This is a list of T cell receptor beta chains from one sample in a study of blood T cells in healthy people across ages. TCRdb independently ran MiXCR on the 5' RACE reads; one entry per CDR3 protein. The table has hundreds of thousands of distinct CDR3 sequences, under 35% seen once. The sample was blood. Source of these receptors: a woman older than 75 in good health. Both conserved end residues are trimmed from each CDR3.

V	length	J	CDR3
TRBV5-5	13	TRBJ2-7	ASRGGADRGYERY
TRBV25-1	13	TRBJ2-3	ASSELSGGRDTQY
TRBV5-6	12	TRBJ2-7	ASSLAGILYEQY
TRBV4-2	11	TRBJ1-6	ASSQAPGSPLH
TRBV20-1	10	TRBJ1-2	SGYSPFYGYT
TRBV18	14	TRBJ2-3	ASSPPGSGNTDTQY
TRBV15	10	TRBJ1-2	ATSREGVEYT
TRBV4-3	15	TRBJ2-3	ASSQGVGGGGADTQY
TRBV5-5	14	TRBJ1-3	ASSQNRNPSGNTIY
TRBV3-1	10	TRBJ2-3	ASSAPGDTQY
TRBV20-1	12	TRBJ2-3	SRSGLREGDTQY
TRBV24-1	6	TRBJ2-1	ADNEQF
TRBV20-1	14	TRBJ1-2	SAREDGGRYDYGYT
TRBV20-1	10	TRBJ1-1	SPKGLNTEAF
TRBV7-7	12	TRBJ2-5	ASSMGLAQETQY
TRBV2	13	TRBJ1-4	ASTQGLISAEKLF
TRBV20-1	11	TRBJ1-5	SARDPLNQPQH